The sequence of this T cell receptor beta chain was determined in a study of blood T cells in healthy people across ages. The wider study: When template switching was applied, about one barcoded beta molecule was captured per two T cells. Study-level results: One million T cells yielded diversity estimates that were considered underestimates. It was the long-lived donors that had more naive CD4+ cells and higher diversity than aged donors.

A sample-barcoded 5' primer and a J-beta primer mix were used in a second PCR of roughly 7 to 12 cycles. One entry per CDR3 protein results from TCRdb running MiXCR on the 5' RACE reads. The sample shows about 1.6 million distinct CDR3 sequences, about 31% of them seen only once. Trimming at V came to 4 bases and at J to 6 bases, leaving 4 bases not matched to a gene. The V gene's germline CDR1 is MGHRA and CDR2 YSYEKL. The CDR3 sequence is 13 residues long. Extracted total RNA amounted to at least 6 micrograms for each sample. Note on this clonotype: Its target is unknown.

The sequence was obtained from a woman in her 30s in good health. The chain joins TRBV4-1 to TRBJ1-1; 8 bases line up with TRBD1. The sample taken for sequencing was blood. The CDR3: CASSPADRAEAFF. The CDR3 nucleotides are TGCGCCAGCAGCCCAGCGGACAGGGCTGAAGCTTTCTTT.